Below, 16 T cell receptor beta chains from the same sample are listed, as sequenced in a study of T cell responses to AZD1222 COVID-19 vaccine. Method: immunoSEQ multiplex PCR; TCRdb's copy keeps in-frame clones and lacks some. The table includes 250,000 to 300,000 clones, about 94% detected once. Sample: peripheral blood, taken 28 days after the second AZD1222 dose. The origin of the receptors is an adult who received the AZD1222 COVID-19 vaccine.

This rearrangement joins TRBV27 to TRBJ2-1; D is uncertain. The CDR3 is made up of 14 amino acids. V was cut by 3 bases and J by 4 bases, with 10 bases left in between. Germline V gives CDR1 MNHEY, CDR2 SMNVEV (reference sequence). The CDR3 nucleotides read TGTGCCAGCAGTTTTGGCGGAAAGTACAATGAGCAGTTCTTC. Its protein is CASSFGGKYNEQFF.

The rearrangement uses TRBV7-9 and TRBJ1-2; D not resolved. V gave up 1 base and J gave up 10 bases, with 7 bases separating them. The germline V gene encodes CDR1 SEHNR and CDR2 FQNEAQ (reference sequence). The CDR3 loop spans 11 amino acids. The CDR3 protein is CASSLGHYYTF. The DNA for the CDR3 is TGTGCCAGCAGCTTAGGGCATTACTACACCTTC.

The CDR3 DNA is TGTGCCAGCAGCGCTAAGGGACAGACGAATTCACCCCTCCACTTT. Encoded protein: CASSAKGQTNSPLHF. V is TRBV9 and J is TRBJ1-6, with 7 bases identical to TRBD1. Germline V lookup: CDR1 SGDLS, CDR2 YYNGEE. Germline trimming cut 3 bases from V and 7 bases from J; bases unmatched to any gene: 7. This CDR3 is 15 amino acids long. Full variable domain (outside the CDR3, taken from reference TRBV9 and TRBJ1-6): DSGVTQTPKHLITATGQRVTLRCSPRSGDLSVYWYQQSLDQGLQFLIQYYNGEERAKGNILERFSAQQFPDLHSELNLSSLELGDSALYFCASSAKGQTNSPLHFGNGTRLTVT.

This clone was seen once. The CDR3 DNA reads TGCAGCGTTGAGCCCCCGAGGGGTCACAGCGGCTACACCTTC. Amino acids: CSVEPPRGHSGYTF. The chain uses TRBV29-1 and TRBJ1-2; possibly TRBD1 for D (5 bases). The CDR3 has 14 amino acids. Germline V gene lookup returns CDR1 SQVTM and CDR2 ANQGSEA. V lost 3 bases and J lost 8, with 19 bases in between. Using reference TRBV29-1 and TRBJ1-2 for the parts outside the CDR3, the full variable domain is SAVISQKPSRDICQRGTSLTIQCQVDSQVTMMFWYRQQPGQSLTLIATANQGSEATYESGFVIDKFPISRPNLTFSTLTVSNMSPEDSSIYLCSVEPPRGHSGYTFGSGTRLTVV.

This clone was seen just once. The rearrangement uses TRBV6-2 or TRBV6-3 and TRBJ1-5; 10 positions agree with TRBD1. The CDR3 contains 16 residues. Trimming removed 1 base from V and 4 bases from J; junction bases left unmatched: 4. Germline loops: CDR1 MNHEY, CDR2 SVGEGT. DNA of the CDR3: TGTGCCAGCAGTTACTTGGGACAGGGGCGGAATCAGCCCCAGCATTTT. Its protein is CASSYLGQGRNQPQHF.

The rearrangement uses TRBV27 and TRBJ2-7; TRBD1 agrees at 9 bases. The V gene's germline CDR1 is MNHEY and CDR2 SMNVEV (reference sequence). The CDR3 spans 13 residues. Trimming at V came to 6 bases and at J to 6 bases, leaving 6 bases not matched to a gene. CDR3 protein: CASRGQGLVEQYF. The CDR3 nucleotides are TGTGCCAGCAGGGGACAGGGCTTGGTCGAGCAGTACTTC.

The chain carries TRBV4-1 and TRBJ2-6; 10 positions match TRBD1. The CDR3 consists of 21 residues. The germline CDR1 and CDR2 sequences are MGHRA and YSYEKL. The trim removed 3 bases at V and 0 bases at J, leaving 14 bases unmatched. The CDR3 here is CASSHPRDRGPSTSGANVLTF. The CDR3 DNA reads TGCGCCAGCAGCCACCCCCGGGACAGGGGCCCTTCAACCTCTGGGGCCAACGTCCTGACTTTC.

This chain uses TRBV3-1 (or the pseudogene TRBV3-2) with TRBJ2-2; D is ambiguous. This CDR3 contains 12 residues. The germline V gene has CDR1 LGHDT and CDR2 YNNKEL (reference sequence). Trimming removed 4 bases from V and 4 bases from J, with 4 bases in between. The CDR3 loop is CASSPTTGELFF. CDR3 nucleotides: TGTGCCAGCAGCCCTACCACCGGGGAGCTGTTTTTT.

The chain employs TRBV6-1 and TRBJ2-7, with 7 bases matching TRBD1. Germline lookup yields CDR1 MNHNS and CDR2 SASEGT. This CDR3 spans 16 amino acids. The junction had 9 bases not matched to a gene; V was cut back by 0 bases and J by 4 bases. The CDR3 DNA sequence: TGTGCCAGCAGTGAAGCGGTTGGGACAGTCATGTACGAGCAGTACTTC. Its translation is CASSEAVGTVMYEQYF.

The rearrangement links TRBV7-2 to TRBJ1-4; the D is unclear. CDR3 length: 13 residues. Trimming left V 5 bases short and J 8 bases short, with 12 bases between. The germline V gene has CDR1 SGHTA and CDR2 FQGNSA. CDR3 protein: CASSQGPPEKLFF. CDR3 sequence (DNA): TGTGCCAGCAGCCAAGGACCGCCGGAAAAACTGTTTTTT.

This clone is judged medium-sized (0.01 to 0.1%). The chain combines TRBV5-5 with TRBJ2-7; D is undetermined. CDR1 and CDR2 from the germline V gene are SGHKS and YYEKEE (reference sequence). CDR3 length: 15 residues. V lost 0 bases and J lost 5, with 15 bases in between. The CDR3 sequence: CASSLEGQDMDEQYF. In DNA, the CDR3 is TGTGCCAGCAGCTTGGAGGGTCAGGATATGGACGAGCAGTACTTC.

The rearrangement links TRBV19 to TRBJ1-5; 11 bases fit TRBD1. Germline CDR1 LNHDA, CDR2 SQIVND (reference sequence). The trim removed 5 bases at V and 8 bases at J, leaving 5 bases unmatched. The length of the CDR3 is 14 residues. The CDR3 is CASSPGGQGEPQHF. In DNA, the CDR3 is TGTGCCAGTAGTCCTGGGGGACAGGGGGAGCCCCAGCATTTT. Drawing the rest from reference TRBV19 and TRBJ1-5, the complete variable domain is DGGITQSPKYLFRKEGQNVTLSCEQNLNHDAMYWYRQDPGQGLRLIYYSQIVNDFQKGDIAEGYSVSREKKESFPLTVTSAQKNPTAFYLCASSPGGQGEPQHFGDGTRLSIL.

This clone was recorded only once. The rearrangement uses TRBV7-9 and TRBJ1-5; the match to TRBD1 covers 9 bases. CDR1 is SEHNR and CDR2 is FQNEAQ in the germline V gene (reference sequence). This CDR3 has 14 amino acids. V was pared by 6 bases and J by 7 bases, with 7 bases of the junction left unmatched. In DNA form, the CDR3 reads TGTGCCAGCAGTCCGGGACAGGGTGGCCAGCCCCAGCATTTT. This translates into CASSPGQGGQPQHF.

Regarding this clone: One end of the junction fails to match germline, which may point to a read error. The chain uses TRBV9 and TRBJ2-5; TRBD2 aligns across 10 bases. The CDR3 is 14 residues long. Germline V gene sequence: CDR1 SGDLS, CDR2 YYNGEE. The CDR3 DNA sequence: TGTGCCAGCAGCTCCCAAGCGGGAGGGCCGCCGCATGACTTC. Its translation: CASSSQAGGPPHDF.

The CDR3 nucleotides read TGTGCCAGCAGCGCCAACTTCAGGGGGAATGGAAACACCATATATTTT. This codes for CASSANFRGNGNTIYF. The chain uses TRBV9 and TRBJ1-3; 7 bases align to TRBD1. Germline V gives CDR1 SGDLS, CDR2 YYNGEE. With 3 bases clipped from V and 3 bases from J, the junction kept 9 bases outside the gene matches. This CDR3 region has 16 residues.

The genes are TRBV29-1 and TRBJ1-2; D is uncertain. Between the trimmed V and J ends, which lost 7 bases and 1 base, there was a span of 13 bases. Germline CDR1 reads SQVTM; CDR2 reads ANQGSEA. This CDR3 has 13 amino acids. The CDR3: CSALYSFNYGYTF. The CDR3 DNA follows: TGCAGCGCCCTATACAGTTTTAACTATGGCTACACCTTC. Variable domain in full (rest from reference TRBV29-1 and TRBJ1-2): SAVISQKPSRDICQRGTSLTIQCQVDSQVTMMFWYRQQPGQSLTLIATANQGSEATYESGFVIDKFPISRPNLTFSTLTVSNMSPEDSSIYLCSALYSFNYGYTFGSGTRLTVV.